This T cell receptor (beta chain) was obtained from a study of T cells after yellow fever vaccination. This CDR3 has 14 amino acids. V was cut by 5 bases and J by 4 bases, with 12 bases left in between. CDR1 and CDR2 (germline): MNHEY, SVGAGI. Via MiXCR, TCRdb re-called the 5' RACE reads, giving one row per CDR3 protein. The sample has fewer than 150,000 distinct CDR3 sequences; 7.2% are singletons. This clonotype originated in a man younger than 35 who received the YFV17D yellow fever vaccine. The chain uses TRBV6-5 and TRBJ1-5; D gene ambiguous. The sequenced sample was CD4+ T cells sorted from PBMCs, obtained approximately 40 days after the first yellow fever vaccination. CDR3 coding DNA: TGTGCCAGCAGTCTCCACCCTGGGAATCAGCCCCAGCATTTT. Translation: CASSLHPGNQPQHF.